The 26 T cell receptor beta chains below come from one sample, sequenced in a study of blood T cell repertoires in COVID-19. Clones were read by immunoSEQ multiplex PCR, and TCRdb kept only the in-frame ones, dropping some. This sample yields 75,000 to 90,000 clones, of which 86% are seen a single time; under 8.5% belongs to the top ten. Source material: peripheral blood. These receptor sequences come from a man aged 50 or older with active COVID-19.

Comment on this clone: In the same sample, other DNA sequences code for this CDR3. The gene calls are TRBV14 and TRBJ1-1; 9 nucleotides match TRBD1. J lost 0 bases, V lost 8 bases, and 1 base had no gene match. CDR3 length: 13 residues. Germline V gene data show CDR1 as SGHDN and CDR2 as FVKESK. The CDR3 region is CASGQGLNTEAFF. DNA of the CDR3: TGTGCCAGCGGACAGGGGCTGAACACTGAAGCTTTCTTT.

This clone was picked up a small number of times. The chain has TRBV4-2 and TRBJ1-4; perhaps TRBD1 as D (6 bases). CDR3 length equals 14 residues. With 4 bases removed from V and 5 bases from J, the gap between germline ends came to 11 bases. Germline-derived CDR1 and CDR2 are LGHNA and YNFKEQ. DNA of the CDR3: TGTGCCAGCAGCCCGGGGGGGCGGAATGAAAAACTGTTTTTT. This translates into CASSPGGRNEKLFF.

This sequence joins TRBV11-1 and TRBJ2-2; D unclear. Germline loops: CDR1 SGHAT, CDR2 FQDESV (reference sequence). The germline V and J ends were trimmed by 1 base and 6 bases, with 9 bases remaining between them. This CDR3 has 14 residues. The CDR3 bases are TGTGCCAGCAGCTTAGTCCAACAATCCGGGGAGCTGTTTTTT. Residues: CASSLVQQSGELFF.

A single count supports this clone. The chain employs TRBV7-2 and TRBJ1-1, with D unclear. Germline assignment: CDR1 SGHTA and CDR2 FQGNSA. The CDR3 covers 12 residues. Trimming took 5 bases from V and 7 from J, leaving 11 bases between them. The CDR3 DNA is TGTGCCAGCAGCCTCGCGCACAGTGAAGCTTTCTTT. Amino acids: CASSLAHSEAFF.

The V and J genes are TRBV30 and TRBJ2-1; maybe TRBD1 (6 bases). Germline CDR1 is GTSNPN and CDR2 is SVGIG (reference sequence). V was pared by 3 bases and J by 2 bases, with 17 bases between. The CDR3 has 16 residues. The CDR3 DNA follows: TGTGCCTGGAGGACCCGGACAGTCAGCCCCTACAATGAGCAGTTCTTC. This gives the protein CAWRTRTVSPYNEQFF.

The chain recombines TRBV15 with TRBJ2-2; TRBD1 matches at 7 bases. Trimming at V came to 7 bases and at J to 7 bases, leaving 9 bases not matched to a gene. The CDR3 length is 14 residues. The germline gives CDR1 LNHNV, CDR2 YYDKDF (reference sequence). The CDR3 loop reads CATIPDRAIGELFF. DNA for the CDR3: TGTGCCACCATCCCAGACAGGGCCATCGGGGAGCTGTTTTTT.

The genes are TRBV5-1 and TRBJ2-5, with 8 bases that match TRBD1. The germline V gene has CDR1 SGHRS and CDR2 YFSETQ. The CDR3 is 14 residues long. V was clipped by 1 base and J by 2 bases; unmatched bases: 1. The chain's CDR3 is CASSLTGGQETQYF. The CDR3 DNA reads TGCGCCAGCAGCTTGACAGGGGGGCAAGAGACCCAGTACTTC.

In DNA, the CDR3 is TGCGCCAGCAGCCAGGGGCCGGTCCCCCAAGAGACCCAGTACTTC. Translation: CASSQGPVPQETQYF. This chain connects TRBV4-1 to TRBJ2-5; weak D call: TRBD1 (5 bases). The CDR3 totals 15 residues. The germline V gene encodes CDR1 MGHRA and CDR2 YSYEKL. V gave up 3 bases and J gave up 1 base, with 12 bases separating them.

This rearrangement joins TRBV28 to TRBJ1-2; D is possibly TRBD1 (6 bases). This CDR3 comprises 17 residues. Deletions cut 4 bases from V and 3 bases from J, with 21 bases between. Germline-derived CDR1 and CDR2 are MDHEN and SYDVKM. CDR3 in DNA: TGTGCCAGCAGTTCGCCATCACAGGGTAGTGGGGACTATGGCTACACCTTC. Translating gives CASSSPSQGSGDYGYTF.

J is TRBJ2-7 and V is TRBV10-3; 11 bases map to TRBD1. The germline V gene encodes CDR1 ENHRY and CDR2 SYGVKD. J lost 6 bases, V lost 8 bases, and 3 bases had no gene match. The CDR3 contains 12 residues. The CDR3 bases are TGTGCCATCGGACAGGGGGCCAGCGAGCAGTACTTC. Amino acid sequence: CAIGQGASEQYF.

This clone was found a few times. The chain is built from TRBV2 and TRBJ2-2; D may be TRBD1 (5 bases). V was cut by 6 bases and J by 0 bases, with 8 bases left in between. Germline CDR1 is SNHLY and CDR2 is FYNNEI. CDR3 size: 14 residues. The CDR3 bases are TGTGCCAGCAGAAAGACAGCGAACACCGGGGAGCTGTTTTTT. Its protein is CASRKTANTGELFF.

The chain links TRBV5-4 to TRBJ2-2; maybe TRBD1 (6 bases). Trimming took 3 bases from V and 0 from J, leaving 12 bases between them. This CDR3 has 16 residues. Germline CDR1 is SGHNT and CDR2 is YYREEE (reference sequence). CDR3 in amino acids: CASSSFGGPNTGELFF. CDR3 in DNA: TGTGCCAGCAGCTCCTTTGGGGGCCCGAACACCGGGGAGCTGTTTTTT.

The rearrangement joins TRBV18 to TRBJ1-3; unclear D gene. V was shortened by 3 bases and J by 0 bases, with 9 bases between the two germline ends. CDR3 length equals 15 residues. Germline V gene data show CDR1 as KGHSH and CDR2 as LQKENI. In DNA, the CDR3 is TGTGCCAGCTCACCCCTTGACATCTCTGGAAACACCATATATTTT. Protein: CASSPLDISGNTIYF.

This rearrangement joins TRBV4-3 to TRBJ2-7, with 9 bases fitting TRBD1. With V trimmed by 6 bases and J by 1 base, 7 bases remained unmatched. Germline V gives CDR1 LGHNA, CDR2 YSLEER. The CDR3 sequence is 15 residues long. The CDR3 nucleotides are TGCGCCAGCAGTCCGACAGGGGGATTTTCCTACGAGCAGTACTTC. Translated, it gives CASSPTGGFSYEQYF.

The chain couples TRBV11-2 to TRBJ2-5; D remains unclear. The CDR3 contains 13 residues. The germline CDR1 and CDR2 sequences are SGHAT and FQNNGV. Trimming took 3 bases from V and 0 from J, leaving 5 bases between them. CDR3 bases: TGTGCCAGCAGCTTCCGGGACCAAGAGACCCAGTACTTC. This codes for CASSFRDQETQYF.

The CDR3 spells CASSLQGPLSKYF. The CDR3 nucleotides are TGTGCCAGCAGCTTGCAGGGGCCCTTATCTAAGTACTTC. V gene TRBV5-8 combines with J gene TRBJ2-4; a possible D gene is TRBD1 (6 bases). This CDR3 region has 13 residues. Between the trimmed V and J ends, which lost 1 base and 14 bases, there was a span of 16 bases. The germline gives CDR1 SGHTS, CDR2 YDEGEE.

The CDR3 nucleotides read TGCGCCAGCAGCTGGGACAGGGCCTCTGGAAACACCATATATTTT. Protein: CASSWDRASGNTIYF. The chain is built from TRBV5-1 and TRBJ1-3, with 9 nucleotides matching TRBD1. The V and J ends lost 3 bases and 0 bases, in that order; junction bases with no gene match: 1. The CDR3 spans 15 residues. Germline assignment: CDR1 SGHRS and CDR2 YFSETQ.

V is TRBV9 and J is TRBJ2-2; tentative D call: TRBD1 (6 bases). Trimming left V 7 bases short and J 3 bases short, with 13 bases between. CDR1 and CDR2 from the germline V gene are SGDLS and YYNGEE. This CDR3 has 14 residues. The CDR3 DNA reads TGTGCCAGCCAGGAAGGGGGAGACACCGGGGAGCTGTTTTTT. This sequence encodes CASQEGGDTGELFF.

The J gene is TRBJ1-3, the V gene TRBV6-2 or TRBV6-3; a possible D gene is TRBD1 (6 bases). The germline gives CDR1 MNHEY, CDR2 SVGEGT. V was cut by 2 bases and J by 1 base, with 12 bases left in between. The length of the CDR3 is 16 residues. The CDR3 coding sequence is TGTGCCAGCAGTTACCCCGCCAGGGGATCTGGAAACACCATATATTTT. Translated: CASSYPARGSGNTIYF.

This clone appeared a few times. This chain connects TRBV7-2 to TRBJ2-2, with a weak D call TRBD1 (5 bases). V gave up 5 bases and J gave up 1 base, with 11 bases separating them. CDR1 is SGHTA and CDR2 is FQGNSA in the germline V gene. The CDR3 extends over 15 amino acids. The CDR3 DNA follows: TGTGCCAGCAGCCCTGGGGCTCAGAACACCGGGGAGCTGTTTTTT. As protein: CASSPGAQNTGELFF.

CDR3 nucleotides: TGTGCCAGCAGCTTAACATCTGACAGGGGTTCCGGGGAGCTGTTTTTT. This encodes CASSLTSDRGSGELFF. The chain combines TRBV7-6 with TRBJ2-2, with 8 bases fitting TRBD1. This CDR3 region has 16 residues. The junction had 8 bases not matched to a gene; V was cut back by 2 bases and J by 6 bases. CDR1 is SGHVS and CDR2 is FNYEAQ in the germline V gene.

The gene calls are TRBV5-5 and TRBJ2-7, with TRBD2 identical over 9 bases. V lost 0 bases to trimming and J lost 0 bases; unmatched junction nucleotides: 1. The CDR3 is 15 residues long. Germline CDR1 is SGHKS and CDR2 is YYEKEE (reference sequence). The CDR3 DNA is TGTGCCAGCAGCTTGGAAGCGGGGGGCTCCTACGAGCAGTACTTC. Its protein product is CASSLEAGGSYEQYF.

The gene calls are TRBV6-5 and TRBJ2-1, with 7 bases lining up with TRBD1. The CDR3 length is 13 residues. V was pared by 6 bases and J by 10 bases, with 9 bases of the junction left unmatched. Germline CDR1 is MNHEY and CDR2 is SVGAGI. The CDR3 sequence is CASSYRQGREQFF. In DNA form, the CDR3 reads TGTGCCAGCAGCTATAGACAGGGCCGGGAGCAGTTCTTC.

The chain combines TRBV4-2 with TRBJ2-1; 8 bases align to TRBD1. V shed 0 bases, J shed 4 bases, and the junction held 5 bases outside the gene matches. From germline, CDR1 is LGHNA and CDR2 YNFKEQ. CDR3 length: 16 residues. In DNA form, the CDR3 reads TGTGCCAGCAGCCAAGATCCCCGGACAGGGTACAATGAGCAGTTCTTC. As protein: CASSQDPRTGYNEQFF.

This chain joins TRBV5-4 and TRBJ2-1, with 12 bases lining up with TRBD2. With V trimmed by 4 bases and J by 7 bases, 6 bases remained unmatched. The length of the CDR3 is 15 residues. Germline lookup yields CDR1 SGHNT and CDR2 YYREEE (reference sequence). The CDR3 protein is CASSQTSGSINEQFF. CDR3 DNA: TGTGCCAGCAGCCAGACTAGCGGGAGCATAAATGAGCAGTTCTTC.

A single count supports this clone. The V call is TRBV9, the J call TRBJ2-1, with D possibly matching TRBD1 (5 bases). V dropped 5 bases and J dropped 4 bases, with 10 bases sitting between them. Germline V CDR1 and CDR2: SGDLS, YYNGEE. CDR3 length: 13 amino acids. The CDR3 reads CASSPKGYNEQFF. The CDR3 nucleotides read TGTGCCAGCAGTCCCAAGGGGTACAATGAGCAGTTCTTC.